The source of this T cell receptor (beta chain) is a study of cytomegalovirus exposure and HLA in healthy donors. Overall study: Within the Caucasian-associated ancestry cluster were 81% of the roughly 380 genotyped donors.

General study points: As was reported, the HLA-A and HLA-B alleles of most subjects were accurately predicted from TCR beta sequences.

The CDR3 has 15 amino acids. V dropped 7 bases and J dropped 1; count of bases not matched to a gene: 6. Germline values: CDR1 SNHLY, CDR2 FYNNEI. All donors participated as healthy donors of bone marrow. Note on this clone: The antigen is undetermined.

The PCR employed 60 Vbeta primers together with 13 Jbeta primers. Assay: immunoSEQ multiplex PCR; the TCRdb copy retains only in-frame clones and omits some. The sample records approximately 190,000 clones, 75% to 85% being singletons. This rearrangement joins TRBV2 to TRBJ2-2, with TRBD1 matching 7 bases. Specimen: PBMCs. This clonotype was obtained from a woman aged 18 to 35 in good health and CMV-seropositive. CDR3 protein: CASTRQGLNTGELFF. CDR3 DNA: TGTGCCAGCACCCGACAGGGTTTGAACACCGGGGAGCTGTTTTTT.